What follows are 24 T cell receptor beta chains derived from one specimen sequenced in a study of cytomegalovirus exposure and HLA in healthy donors. Use of 60 Vbeta and 13 Jbeta primers characterized the PCR. The assay was immunoSEQ multiplex PCR, and TCRdb's table has in-frame clones only and misses some. Of about 160,000 clones listed, roughly 84% are singletons. Sample: PBMCs. The source of these receptors is a man aged 18 to 29 in good health and CMV-seronegative.

This chain connects TRBV6-5 to TRBJ1-1, with D unresolved. This CDR3 spans 14 amino acids. Germline CDR1 is MNHEY and CDR2 is SVGAGI. The V gene lost 7 bases and the J gene lost 1 base, with 13 bases spanning the gap. The CDR3, as DNA: TGTGCCAGCATCCTTCGGGGATCGAACACTGAAGCTTTCTTT. Protein sequence: CASILRGSNTEAFF.

The chain joins TRBV28 to TRBJ1-1; D unresolved. The germline V gene has CDR1 MDHEN and CDR2 SYDVKM. Deletions cut 3 bases from V and 6 bases from J, with 11 bases between. CDR3 size: 13 residues. The CDR3 here is CASSFGGGPEAFF. For the CDR3, the DNA is TGTGCCAGCAGTTTCGGAGGTGGTCCTGAAGCTTTCTTT.

The chain joins TRBV7-2 to TRBJ2-2; 8 nucleotides match TRBD2. Trimming took 1 base from V and 4 from J; bases not matched to a gene: 8. The CDR3 contains 17 residues. In germline, CDR1 is SGHTA, CDR2 FQGNSA. CDR3 nucleotide sequence: TGTGCCAGCAGCTTAGGGCCGGGACTAGACCTCACCGGGGAGCTGTTTTTT. Translation: CASSLGPGLDLTGELFF. Supplemented by reference TRBV7-2 and TRBJ2-2, the full variable domain reads GAGVSQSPSNKVTEKGKDVELRCDPISGHTALYWYRQSLGQGLEFLIYFQGNSAPDKSGLPSDRFSAERTGGSVSTLTIQRTQQEDSAVYLCASSLGPGLDLTGELFFGEGSRLTVL.

The V and J genes are TRBV5-5 and TRBJ2-7; TRBD2 matches 10 bases. With 0 bases clipped from V and 0 bases from J, the junction kept 0 bases outside the gene matches. Per germline, CDR1 SGHKS and CDR2 YYEKEE (reference sequence). CDR3 length equals 15 residues. This CDR3 reads CASSLGLAGSYEQYF. The CDR3 nucleotides read TGTGCCAGCAGCTTGGGACTAGCGGGCTCCTACGAGCAGTACTTC.

The genes are TRBV9 and TRBJ1-1; D gene ambiguous. The CDR3 length is 13 residues. Germline V gene data show CDR1 as SGDLS and CDR2 as YYNGEE. V was shortened by 3 bases and J by 1 base, with 7 bases between the two germline ends. CDR3 sequence (DNA): TGTGCCAGCAGCGCACGGTCGAACACTGAAGCTTTCTTT. This encodes CASSARSNTEAFF. Based on the CDR3 plus reference TRBV9 and TRBJ1-1, the full variable domain is DSGVTQTPKHLITATGQRVTLRCSPRSGDLSVYWYQQSLDQGLQFLIQYYNGEERAKGNILERFSAQQFPDLHSELNLSSLELGDSALYFCASSARSNTEAFFGQGTRLTVV.

For the CDR3, the DNA is TGTGCCAGCAGTGAACTCCAGGGCCTAAGGTACGAGCAGTACTTC. This encodes CASSELQGLRYEQYF. The V and J genes are TRBV6-1 and TRBJ2-7; possible D gene TRBD1, 5 bases. Trimming cost V 2 bases and J 4 bases, with 15 bases left between them. CDR3 size: 15 residues. Germline CDR1 MNHNS, CDR2 SASEGT.

V is TRBV11-2 and J is TRBJ2-7, with D maybe TRBD1 (6 bases). CDR1 is SGHAT and CDR2 is FQNNGV in the germline V gene. The CDR3 is 14 residues long. V was cut by 1 base and J by 1 base, with 8 bases left in between. CDR3 protein: CASSLGQDSYEQYF. The DNA of the CDR3 is TGTGCCAGCAGCTTAGGACAGGATTCCTACGAGCAGTACTTC.

The J gene is TRBJ1-1, the V gene TRBV7-2, with D tentatively TRBD1 (5 bases). The germline CDR1 and CDR2 sequences are SGHTA and FQGNSA. This CDR3 comprises 14 residues. The V and J ends lost 1 base and 2 bases respectively, with 8 bases between them. The CDR3 sequence is CASSLGTTNTEAFF. The CDR3 DNA sequence: TGTGCCAGCAGCTTAGGGACAACTAACACTGAAGCTTTCTTT.

This chain uses TRBV9 with TRBJ2-7, with 7 positions matching TRBD1. The CDR3 is made up of 13 amino acids. The germline V gene encodes CDR1 SGDLS and CDR2 YYNGEE. Trimming at V came to 3 bases and at J to 3 bases, leaving 3 bases not matched to a gene. For the CDR3, the DNA is TGTGCCAGCAGCGCAGGGACAGACTACGAGCAGTACTTC. It encodes CASSAGTDYEQYF.

This chain links TRBV7-3 with TRBJ2-3; D is unclear. V lost 5 bases to trimming and J lost 5 bases, with 11 bases between them. This CDR3 is built from 13 residues. Germline CDR1 is SGHTA and CDR2 is FQGTGA. Written as DNA, the CDR3 is TGTGCCAGCAGCCAGTCCCCCATAGATACGCAGTATTTT. The encoded protein is CASSQSPIDTQYF.

This chain links TRBV7-9 with TRBJ1-6; D not resolved. CDR3 length equals 13 residues. The V end was cut by 1 base, the J end by 7 bases, with 5 bases between. The germline V gene encodes CDR1 SEHNR and CDR2 FQNEAQ (reference sequence). In DNA, the CDR3 is TGTGCCAGCAGCTTAGACCTAAATTCACCCCTCCACTTT. Protein: CASSLDLNSPLHF.

This clone was observed a handful of times. The chain links TRBV5-8 to TRBJ1-2, with a tentative D call TRBD1 (6 bases). V was cut by 8 bases and J by 2 bases, with 13 bases left in between. This CDR3 contains 13 residues. Germline V gene sequence: CDR1 SGHTS, CDR2 YDEGEE. The DNA for the CDR3 is TGTGCCAGTAGACACAGGGAAAACTATGGCTACACCTTC. This sequence encodes CASRHRENYGYTF.

The chain recombines TRBV6-5 with TRBJ1-5; perhaps TRBD1 as D (5 bases). Deletions cut 6 bases from V and 4 bases from J, with 13 bases between. The CDR3 is made up of 14 amino acids. The germline V gene encodes CDR1 MNHEY and CDR2 SVGAGI. CDR3 nucleotide sequence: TGTGCCAGCAGCCCCCGGGGGTTTAATCAGCCCCAGCATTTT. Translated, it gives CASSPRGFNQPQHF.

The rearrangement uses TRBV15 and TRBJ2-3, with D hard to call. The V end lost 3 bases, the J end lost 1 base, and 14 bases lay between the germline ends. Germline CDR1 reads LNHNV; CDR2 reads YYDKDF (reference sequence). CDR3 length equals 16 residues. In DNA, the CDR3 is TGTGCCACCAGCAGTGCCAGGTTCCCTCGCACAGATACGCAGTATTTT. Translation: CATSSARFPRTDTQYF.

This chain links TRBV15 with TRBJ1-2; no definite D call. CDR3 size: 14 residues. The V gene's germline CDR1 is LNHNV and CDR2 YYDKDF (reference sequence). V lost 1 base to trimming and J lost 4 bases, with 10 bases between them. The chain's CDR3 is CATSRGKTLYGYTF. CDR3 bases: TGTGCCACCAGCAGAGGGAAGACACTCTATGGCTACACCTTC.

The V and J genes are TRBV2 and TRBJ1-5, with TRBD1 as a possible D gene (6 bases). This CDR3 comprises 14 residues. V lost 5 bases to trimming and J lost 5 bases, with 13 bases between them. From germline, CDR1 is SNHLY and CDR2 FYNNEI. Here the CDR3 DNA reads TGTGCCAGCAGTCCGCTGACAGGCCATCAGCCCCAGCATTTT. It translates to CASSPLTGHQPQHF. The full variable domain, completed using reference TRBV2 and TRBJ1-5, is EPEVTQTPSHQVTQMGQEVILRCVPISNHLYFYWYRQILGQKVEFLVSFYNNEISEKSEIFDDQFSVERPDGSNFTLKIRSTKLEDSAMYFCASSPLTGHQPQHFGDGTRLSIL.

V is TRBV9 and J is TRBJ1-5; D remains unclear. V gave up 0 bases and J gave up 6 bases, with 10 bases separating them. CDR3 length: 14 residues. Germline lookup yields CDR1 SGDLS and CDR2 YYNGEE. CDR3 protein: CASSVGRESQPQHF. As DNA, the CDR3 is TGTGCCAGCAGCGTAGGTAGGGAGAGTCAGCCCCAGCATTTT. The variable domain in full, completed from reference TRBV9 and TRBJ1-5, reads DSGVTQTPKHLITATGQRVTLRCSPRSGDLSVYWYQQSLDQGLQFLIQYYNGEERAKGNILERFSAQQFPDLHSELNLSSLELGDSALYFCASSVGRESQPQHFGDGTRLSIL.

The chain couples TRBV27 to TRBJ2-7; D is undetermined. V was shortened by 5 bases and J by 1 base, with 15 bases between the two germline ends. Germline CDR1 is MNHEY and CDR2 is SMNVEV (reference sequence). This CDR3 has 15 amino acids. CDR3: CASSRPGTESYEQYF. The CDR3 DNA reads as TGTGCCAGCAGTCGCCCAGGTACAGAATCCTACGAGCAGTACTTC.

CDR3: CASSPDLWAEQYF. In nucleotides, the CDR3 is TGTGCCAGCAGCCCAGACTTGTGGGCCGAGCAGTACTTC. The chain carries TRBV14 and TRBJ2-7; no reliable D call. V gave up 4 bases and J gave up 6 bases, with 13 bases separating them. The germline gives CDR1 SGHDN, CDR2 FVKESK. This CDR3 is 13 amino acids long.

This clone was counted only a few times. This chain uses TRBV9 with TRBJ1-4, with D unclear. From germline, CDR1 is SGDLS and CDR2 YYNGEE. The CDR3 contains 14 residues. The V end lost 2 bases, the J end lost 0 bases, and 5 bases lay between the germline ends. The CDR3: CASSVSATNEKLFF. For the CDR3, the DNA is TGTGCCAGCAGCGTGAGTGCAACTAATGAAAAACTGTTTTTT.

This clone turned up a few times. The chain couples TRBV13 to TRBJ2-7; 9 nucleotides align to TRBD2. The germline gives CDR1 PRHDT, CDR2 FYEKMQ (reference sequence). V gave up 3 bases and J gave up 2 bases; unmatched junction bases: 8. This CDR3 comprises 16 residues. For the CDR3, the DNA is TGTGCCAGCAGCTTTGCTAGCGGGGCCTCGGCCTACGAGCAGTACTTC. Protein: CASSFASGASAYEQYF.

The V gene is TRBV2, the J gene TRBJ1-3; possibly TRBD1 for D (6 bases). This CDR3 contains 16 residues. V lost 4 bases and J 1 base, leaving 14 bases between the germline ends. Germline V CDR1 and CDR2: SNHLY, FYNNEI. This CDR3 is CASSGEGVRSGNTIYF. CDR3 nucleotides: TGTGCCAGCAGTGGTGAGGGGGTACGGTCTGGAAACACCATATATTTT.

This sequence joins TRBV5-6 and TRBJ2-6; maybe TRBD1 (6 bases). V shed 1 base and J shed 7 bases, with 24 bases lying between them. Germline lookup yields CDR1 SGHDT and CDR2 YYEEEE. The CDR3 extends over 19 amino acids. CDR3 sequence reads: CASSLIQGSFQLRANVLTF. The CDR3 region has the DNA TGTGCCAGCAGCTTGATACAGGGTAGTTTTCAGTTGCGCGCCAACGTCCTGACTTTC.

The chain combines TRBV6-5 with TRBJ1-4; the D is unclear. This CDR3 spans 15 amino acids. V was pared by 5 bases and J by 3 bases, with 13 bases between. The germline CDR1 and CDR2 sequences are MNHEY and SVGAGI. The CDR3 here is CASSALRGANEKLFF. For the CDR3, the DNA is TGTGCCAGCAGTGCCCTGCGGGGTGCTAATGAAAAACTGTTTTTT.